This T cell receptor (beta chain) was recorded in a study of T-cell memory formation after mild COVID-19. Whole-study results and caveats: Confirmation of SARS-CoV-2 specificity was lacking for second-wave clones peaking day 37.

In TCRdb, the 5' RACE reads were re-called with MiXCR into one record per CDR3 protein. Of 410,000 or so distinct CDR3 sequences listed, 23% are singletons. This clonotype was seen more than once but under ten times. Its specificity is unknown. Germline CDR1 MNHEY, CDR2 SMNVEV (reference sequence). CDR3 length: 16 amino acids. V lost 4 bases, J lost 3 bases, and 10 bases stayed unmatched. The chain uses TRBV27 and TRBJ2-7; 9 bases line up with TRBD1. This clonotype originated in an adult woman who had mild COVID-19 (a few samples of this study predate the infection). Cell type and time point are not known. Material: PBMCs or a T cell subset sorted from them (not recorded which). CDR3 coding DNA: TGTGCCAGCAGTTCGTCCCGGGACAGGGACTTCTACGAGCAGTACTTC. Translating gives CASSSSRDRDFYEQYF.